Listed below are T cell receptor beta chains from one sample, sequenced in a study of early T cells in non-severe SARS-CoV-2 infection. From the 5' RACE reads, TCRdb called clonotypes with MiXCR, one entry per CDR3 protein. The repertoire holds 90,000 to 120,000 distinct CDR3 sequences, 11% seen once, with 6.5% to 8% in the top ten. Material for sequencing was whole blood. The receptors originated from an adult who was a healthcare worker with PCR-confirmed SARS-CoV-2 infection or an uninfected control (not recorded which). Each CDR3 is given with its conserved first and last residue. A D gene is named only where the DNA matches it firmly. Clone size, where shown, is once, few, many, or a class for clones that have expanded.

CDR3: CAWSQQNSNQPQHF
DNA: TGTGCCTGGAGCCAACAGAATAGCAATCAGCCCCAGCATTTT
size: few
V: TRBV30
J: TRBJ1-5
D: -

CDR3: CASSTSDTNGYTF
DNA: -
size: -
V: TRBV9
J: TRBJ1-2
D: -

CDR3: CASSPVNREQYF
DNA: TGTGCCAGCAGCCCCGTCAACCGCGAGCAGTACTTC
size: few
V: TRBV6-6
J: TRBJ2-7
D: -

CDR3: CASSTKTSENTGELFF
DNA: TGTGCCAGCAGCACCAAGACTAGCGAAAACACCGGGGAGCTGTTTTTT
size: many
V: TRBV12-3/TRBV12-4
J: TRBJ2-2
D: TRBD2

CDR3: CASSHRQGASYGYTF
DNA: TGTGCCAGCAGCCACAGACAGGGGGCGAGCTATGGCTACACCTTC
size: few
V: TRBV12-3/TRBV12-4
J: TRBJ1-2
D: TRBD1

CDR3: CASRRAGGRYNEQFF
DNA: TGTGCCAGCAGACGAGCGGGCGGGAGGTACAATGAGCAGTTCTTC
size: many
V: TRBV12-3/TRBV12-4
J: TRBJ2-1
D: TRBD2

CDR3: CASSQDRTSGAYNEQFF
DNA: TGCGCCAGCAGCCAAGACAGGACTAGCGGGGCCTACAATGAGCAGTTCTTC
size: -
V: TRBV4-3
J: TRBJ2-1
D: TRBD2

CDR3: CASSLRGTDQPQHF
DNA: TGTGCCAGCAGTTTGAGGGGAACGGATCAGCCCCAGCATTTT
size: many
V: TRBV12-3/TRBV12-4
J: TRBJ1-5
D: -

CDR3: CATSDLSREQFF
DNA: TGTGCCACCAGTGATTTAAGTCGGGAGCAGTTCTTC
size: many
V: TRBV24-1
J: TRBJ2-1
D: -

CDR3: CASSPSGGGTEAFF
DNA: TGTGCCAGCAGCCCTTCAGGTGGCGGCACTGAAGCTTTCTTT
size: many
V: TRBV9
J: TRBJ1-1
D: -

CDR3: CASSFSDNEQFF
DNA: TGTGCCAGCAGTTTTTCTGACAATGAGCAGTTCTTC
size: many
V: TRBV12-3/TRBV12-4
J: TRBJ2-1
D: -

CDR3: CSADSRGADEQYF
DNA: TGCAGTGCAGACTCAAGAGGGGCGGACGAGCAGTACTTC
size: many
V: TRBV20-1
J: TRBJ2-7
D: -

CDR3: CASSADSAILSGNTIYF
DNA: TGTGCCAGCAGCGCAGACAGCGCGATCCTCTCTGGAAACACCATATATTTT
size: -
V: TRBV9
J: TRBJ1-3
D: -

CDR3: CASSAPSNEQFF
DNA: TGTGCCAGCAGCGCACCCTCAAATGAGCAGTTCTTC
size: many
V: TRBV9
J: TRBJ2-1
D: -

CDR3: CASSLDFSFYEQYF
DNA: TGTGCCAGCAGTTTAGATTTCAGCTTCTACGAGCAGTACTTC
size: -
V: TRBV28
J: TRBJ2-7
D: -

CDR3: CASSPPRVDNEQFF
DNA: TGTGCCAGCAGTCCCCCGCGGGTGGACAATGAGCAGTTCTTC
size: few
V: TRBV6-1
J: TRBJ2-1
D: -

CDR3: CVESLAGSTDTQYF
DNA: TGTGTCGAGTCCCTAGCAGGTAGCACAGATACGCAGTATTTT
size: few
V: TRBV21-1
J: TRBJ2-3
D: -

CDR3: CASSQRDRGFYEQYF
DNA: TGTGCCAGCAGCCAACGTGACAGGGGGTTCTACGAGCAGTACTTC
size: -
V: TRBV14
J: TRBJ2-7
D: TRBD1

CDR3: CASSLARETEAFF
DNA: TGTGCCAGCAGCTTAGCGCGAGAGACTGAAGCTTTCTTT
size: many
V: TRBV7-9
J: TRBJ1-1
D: -

CDR3: CASSADRVLSYEQYF
DNA: TGCGCCAGCAGCGCAGACAGGGTCCTATCCTACGAGCAGTACTTC
size: -
V: TRBV5-1
J: TRBJ2-7
D: TRBD1

CDR3: CASSRVLGETQYF
DNA: TGTGCCAGCAGCCGGGTTTTGGGGGAGACCCAGTACTTC
size: many
V: TRBV6-5
J: TRBJ2-5
D: -

CDR3: CASSLQSNQPQHF
DNA: TGTGCCAGCAGCCTGCAGAGTAATCAGCCCCAGCATTTT
size: -
V: TRBV12-3/TRBV12-4
J: TRBJ1-5
D: -

CDR3: CASSPARILAGVGNEQFF
DNA: TGTGCCAGCAGTCCAGCGCGAATTCTAGCGGGAGTTGGCAATGAGCAGTTCTTC
size: -
V: TRBV11-2
J: TRBJ2-1
D: TRBD2

CDR3: CASRPGTGDYSNQPQHF
DNA: TGTGCCAGCAGACCCGGGACAGGCGATTATAGCAATCAGCCCCAGCATTTT
size: many
V: TRBV12-3/TRBV12-4
J: TRBJ1-5
D: TRBD1

CDR3: CASSYPGHPKSYEQYF
DNA: TGTGCCAGCAGCTACCCGGGACACCCCAAATCCTACGAGCAGTACTTC
size: -
V: TRBV7-9
J: TRBJ2-7
D: -

CDR3: CASSPQTSGRIIEQFF
DNA: TGTGCCAGCAGCCCCCAGACTAGCGGGAGAATTATTGAGCAGTTCTTC
size: -
V: TRBV7-2
J: TRBJ2-1
D: TRBD2

CDR3: CASSPVSGRAVEQYF
DNA: TGTGCCAGCAGTCCCGTATCCGGGAGGGCCGTCGAGCAGTACTTC
size: few
V: TRBV11-2
J: TRBJ2-7
D: TRBD2

CDR3: CATSITSGSPFPDTQYF
DNA: TGTGCCACCAGCATCACTAGCGGGAGCCCATTTCCCGATACGCAGTATTTT
size: many
V: TRBV15
J: TRBJ2-3
D: TRBD2

CDR3: CASSQGIAGLETQYF
DNA: TGTGCCAGCAGCCAAGGAATTGCGGGGTTAGAGACCCAGTACTTC
size: few
V: TRBV3-1
J: TRBJ2-5
D: -

CDR3: CASRSPAGVKETQYF
DNA: TGTGCAAGTCGCTCCCCAGCGGGAGTCAAAGAGACCCAGTACTTC
size: -
V: TRBV12-2
J: TRBJ2-5
D: -

CDR3: CASSYSRAGGYTDTQYF
DNA: TGTGCCAGCAGTTACTCCCGGGCGGGAGGGTACACAGATACGCAGTATTTT
size: -
V: TRBV6-2/TRBV6-3
J: TRBJ2-3
D: TRBD2

CDR3: CASSGPTDTQYF
DNA: TGTGCCAGCAGCGGGCCCACAGATACGCAGTATTTT
size: -
V: TRBV2
J: TRBJ2-3
D: -

CDR3: CASSLSGGGNEQFF
DNA: TGTGCCAGCAGTTTATCTGGCGGGGGCAATGAGCAGTTCTTC
size: few
V: TRBV28
J: TRBJ2-1
D: TRBD2

CDR3: CSALSTSGRREQYF
DNA: TGCAGCGCACTTTCGACTAGCGGGAGAAGAGAGCAGTACTTC
size: -
V: TRBV20-1
J: TRBJ2-7
D: TRBD2

CDR3: CASRPFGGDVTGWELFF
DNA: TGTGCCAGCAGACCCTTTGGCGGGGACGTAACCGGTTGGGAGCTGTTTTTT
size: -
V: TRBV28
J: TRBJ2-2
D: -

CDR3: CASSELAGVGETQYF
DNA: TGTGCCAGCAGTGAACTAGCGGGAGTTGGGGAGACCCAGTACTTC
size: many
V: TRBV6-5
J: TRBJ2-5
D: TRBD2

CDR3: CASSFRLAGGEITDTQYF
DNA: TGTGCCAGCAGTTTTCGGCTAGCGGGGGGGGAAATCACAGATACGCAGTATTTT
size: -
V: TRBV28
J: TRBJ2-3
D: TRBD2

CDR3: CSAISSRSSYEQYF
DNA: TGCAGTGCTATTAGTAGTAGGAGCTCCTACGAGCAGTACTTC
size: few
V: TRBV20-1
J: TRBJ2-7
D: -

CDR3: CASTSSNQPQHF
DNA: TGTGCCAGCACTAGCTCCAATCAGCCCCAGCATTTT
size: few
V: TRBV28
J: TRBJ1-5
D: -

CDR3: CASTTAAGQGYEQYF
DNA: TGTGCCAGCACCACTGCCGCGGGACAGGGATACGAGCAGTACTTC
size: few
V: TRBV13
J: TRBJ2-7
D: TRBD1

CDR3: CASSYQPTGRDSPLHF
DNA: TGTGCCAGCAGTTACCAACCGACAGGGCGAGATTCACCCCTCCACTTT
size: -
V: TRBV6-5
J: TRBJ1-6
D: TRBD1

CDR3: CASSWSGSEGDTQYF
DNA: TGCGCCAGCAGCTGGAGCGGGAGTGAAGGAGATACGCAGTATTTT
size: few
V: TRBV5-1
J: TRBJ2-3
D: TRBD2